These 6 T cell receptor beta chains originate from one sample sequenced in a study of blood T cell repertoires in COVID-19. Repertoires were generated with immunoSEQ multiplex PCR, while TCRdb's copy carries only in-frame clones and drops some. The sample has around 360,000 clones, 87% seen once. The sample consisted of PBMCs or T cells enriched from blood (not recorded which). Receptor source: a man between 40 and 49 years old in a cohort exposed to, infected with or recovered from COVID-19 (not recorded which).

The gene calls are TRBV3-1 (or the pseudogene TRBV3-2) and TRBJ1-2; TRBD1 matches at 7 bases. V lost 0 bases and J lost 4; bases outside the gene matches: 8. The length of the CDR3 is 16 residues. Germline CDR1 and CDR2: LGHDT and YNNKEL (reference sequence). Here the CDR3 reads CASSQEGTAGSYGYTF. DNA of the CDR3: TGTGCCAGCAGCCAAGAAGGGACAGCAGGAAGCTATGGCTACACCTTC.

The V call is TRBV5-1, the J call TRBJ2-1, with TRBD2 identical over 8 bases. The length of the CDR3 is 15 residues. Losses at the gene ends were 0 bases for V and 4 bases for J; bases not matched to a gene: 3. Germline CDR1 and CDR2: SGHRS and YFSETQ. CDR3 sequence reads: CASSLVGTRYNEQFF. In DNA form, the CDR3 reads TGCGCCAGCAGCTTGGTTGGGACTAGATACAATGAGCAGTTCTTC. The full variable domain, with the rest looked up from reference TRBV5-1 and TRBJ2-1, is KAGVTQTPRYLIKTRGQQVTLSCSPISGHRSVSWYQQTPGQGLQFLFEYFSETQRNKGNFPGRFSGRQFSNSRSEMNVSTLELGDSALYLCASSLVGTRYNEQFFGPGTRLTVL.

This sequence joins TRBV5-1 and TRBJ2-2, with D tentatively TRBD1 (6 bases). This CDR3 region has 14 residues. V gave up 4 bases and J gave up 4 bases, with 11 bases separating them. Germline values: CDR1 SGHRS, CDR2 YFSETQ. The CDR3 loop is CASSQTGSTGELFF. The DNA for the CDR3 is TGCGCCAGCAGCCAAACAGGGAGCACCGGGGAGCTGTTTTTT.

This clone has just one count. The CDR3: CSVEGTGRRTQYF. CDR3 bases: TGCAGCGTTGAAGGGACAGGGCGACGGACCCAGTACTTC. The chain is built from TRBV29-1 and TRBJ2-5; 8 bases map to TRBD1. Germline assignment: CDR1 SQVTM and CDR2 ANQGSEA. CDR3 length: 13 amino acids. V shed 1 base and J 7 bases; nucleotides not matched to a gene: 5. The complete variable domain, with remaining parts taken from reference TRBV29-1 and TRBJ2-5, reads SAVISQKPSRDICQRGTSLTIQCQVDSQVTMMFWYRQQPGQSLTLIATANQGSEATYESGFVIDKFPISRPNLTFSTLTVSNMSPEDSSIYLCSVEGTGRRTQYFGPGTRLLVL.

The CDR3, as DNA: TGTGCCAGCAGCAGACAGGGGCCGAACACTGAAGCTTTCTTT. Translation gives CASSRQGPNTEAFF. The V and J genes are TRBV2 and TRBJ1-1; 8 bases align to TRBD1. This CDR3 is built from 14 residues. The junction had 4 bases not matched to a gene; V was cut back by 6 bases and J by 1 base. In germline, CDR1 is SNHLY, CDR2 FYNNEI.

The chain links TRBV2 to TRBJ1-1, with 10 bases lining up with TRBD1. The junction had 0 bases not matched to a gene; V was cut back by 4 bases and J by 1 base. This CDR3 has 14 amino acids. The V gene's germline CDR1 is SNHLY and CDR2 FYNNEI. CDR3 protein: CASSGQGANTEAFF. For the CDR3, the DNA is TGTGCCAGCAGTGGACAGGGGGCGAACACTGAAGCTTTCTTT.